Listed below are T cell receptor beta chains from one sample, sequenced in a study of Graves' ophthalmopathy and Graves' hyperthyroidism. TCRdb redid the calling of the multiplex PCR reads with MiXCR, one entry per CDR3 protein. Of about half a million distinct CDR3 sequences listed, about an eighth were seen once; the top ten hold about 9.4%. Material for sequencing was blood. The receptors shown here come from a woman aged 25 to 45 with Graves' ophthalmopathy. The CDR3 runs from the conserved cysteine through the conserved F or W. D genes are given only for firm matches. Expanded clones get a size class; other rows say once, few or many, or leave the size out.

cdr3_nt | cdr3_aa | v_call | clone_size | j_call | d_call
TGTGCCAGCAGTGCCGGGGACCGTTCCGAAGCTTTCTTT | CASSAGDRSEAFF | TRBV28 | many | TRBJ1-1 | .
TGCGCCAGCAGGAGGACAACCCAGGAGGGCTATGGCTACACCTTC | CASRRTTQEGYGYTF | TRBV5-1 | many | TRBJ1-2 | .
TGCGCCAGCAGCCGGGTGAGAGCACTAGCGGGGAGCAGAAGAGAATGGGCCCAGTACTTC | CASSRVRALAGSRREWAQYF | TRBV4-3 | . | TRBJ2-5 | TRBD2
TGTGCCAGCACCCACCGGGACAGGGGCGGTTCACCCCTCCACTTT | CASTHRDRGGSPLHF | TRBV12-3/TRBV12-4 | many | TRBJ1-6 | TRBD1
TGTGCCAGTAAACCGCGCGGGGTTGGAGGCGGCCAGCCCCAGCATTTT | CASKPRGVGGGQPQHF | TRBV19 | . | TRBJ1-5 | .
TGTGCCAGCAAATCCGGGGGGGATGGCTACACCTTC | CASKSGGDGYTF | TRBV12-3/TRBV12-4 | many | TRBJ1-2 | .
TGTGCCAGCAGTGTTGAGGGAGGGCCCTTTGGCTACACCTTC | CASSVEGGPFGYTF | TRBV6-1 | . | TRBJ1-2 | .
TGTGCCAGCAGCCGAGGACAGGTCGAACGGCAGTACTTC | CASSRGQVERQYF | TRBV11-2 | . | TRBJ2-7 | TRBD1
TGTGCCAGCAGTTACGCCCCCAGGGGGCTTGGTGGCTACACCTTC | CASSYAPRGLGGYTF | TRBV6-5 | . | TRBJ1-2 | TRBD1
TGTGCCAGCAGCGTAGGACGAGGCGAGCAGTACTTC | CASSVGRGEQYF | TRBV9 | many | TRBJ2-7 | .